This is a list of T cell receptor beta chains from one sample in a study of CD8+CD57+ T cells in acquired aplastic anemia. TCRdb used MiXCR to reprocess the reads, holding one entry per CDR3 protein. The data contain 150,000 to 180,000 distinct CDR3 sequences, roughly half of them seen just once; the ten biggest clones take up approximately 12%. Sequencing was performed on sorted CD4+, CD8+, or CD8+CD57+ T cells (not recorded which) from PBMCs. The source is a human donor with aplastic anemia. Each CDR3 is given with its conserved first and last residue.

V gene: TRBV5-1
J gene: TRBJ1-2
CDR3 protein: CASRPPDWTPHRGYTF

V gene: TRBV7-9
J gene: TRBJ1-1
CDR3 protein: CASSSKENTEAFF

V gene: TRBV6-4
J gene: TRBJ2-1
CDR3 protein: CASSDSNRDRVKVF

V gene: TRBV20-1
J gene: TRBJ2-7
CDR3 protein: CSAPLAGGPSEQYF

V gene: TRBV2
J gene: TRBJ1-3
CDR3 protein: CASTTDRAGNTIYF

V gene: TRBV2
J gene: TRBJ2-5
CDR3 protein: CASSLTGGKETQYF

V gene: TRBV5-4
J gene: TRBJ2-3
CDR3 protein: CASSLGTGDLSTDTQYF

V gene: TRBV29-1
J gene: TRBJ1-6
CDR3 protein: CSVGGGFNSPLHF

V gene: TRBV11-1
J gene: TRBJ2-1
CDR3 protein: CASSLDLAGGEQFF

V gene: TRBV7-9
J gene: TRBJ1-2
CDR3 protein: CASSLVGGQDYGYTF

V gene: TRBV7-2
J gene: TRBJ2-1
CDR3 protein: CASSLGGTQFF

V gene: TRBV7-3
J gene: TRBJ1-1
CDR3 protein: CASRTNAGGSTEAFF

V gene: TRBV7-9
J gene: TRBJ2-3
CDR3 protein: CASSRTSWDTQYF

V gene: TRBV13
J gene: TRBJ1-2
CDR3 protein: CASSFTAFTNYGYTF

V gene: TRBV20-1
J gene: TRBJ1-2
CDR3 protein: CSARDLGTGNYGYTF

V gene: TRBV12-3/TRBV12-4
J gene: TRBJ1-1
CDR3 protein: CASSQTGRGTEAFF

V gene: TRBV7-9
J gene: TRBJ2-1
CDR3 protein: CASSLGGRPYNEQFF

V gene: TRBV7-9
J gene: TRBJ2-5
CDR3 protein: CASSLHWGRGFETQYF

V gene: TRBV4-3
J gene: TRBJ2-1
CDR3 protein: CASSQVRTDYNEQFF

V gene: TRBV6-2/TRBV6-3
J gene: TRBJ2-1
CDR3 protein: CASSYPIETPYNEQFF

V gene: TRBV6-5
J gene: TRBJ2-5
CDR3 protein: CASSYSSEAQYF

V gene: TRBV20-1
J gene: TRBJ2-7
CDR3 protein: CSARDHRSSYPSYEQYF

V gene: TRBV10-3
J gene: TRBJ2-7
CDR3 protein: CAISESQAGVGEQYF

V gene: TRBV5-1
J gene: TRBJ1-1
CDR3 protein: CASSLRTGPMNTEAFF